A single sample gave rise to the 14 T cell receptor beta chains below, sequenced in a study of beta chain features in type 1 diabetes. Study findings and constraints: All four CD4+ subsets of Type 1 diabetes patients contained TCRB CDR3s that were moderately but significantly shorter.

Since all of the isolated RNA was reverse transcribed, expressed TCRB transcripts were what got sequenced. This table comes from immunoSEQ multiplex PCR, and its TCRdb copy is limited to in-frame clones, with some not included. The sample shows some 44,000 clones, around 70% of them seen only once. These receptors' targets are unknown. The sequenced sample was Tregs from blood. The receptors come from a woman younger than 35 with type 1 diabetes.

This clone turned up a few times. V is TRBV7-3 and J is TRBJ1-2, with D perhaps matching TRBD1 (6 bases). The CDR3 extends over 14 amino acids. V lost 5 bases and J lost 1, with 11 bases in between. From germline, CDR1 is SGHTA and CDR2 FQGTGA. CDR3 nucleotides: TGTGCCAGCAGCCCGGGACATATTAACTATGGCTACACCTTC. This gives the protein CASSPGHINYGYTF.

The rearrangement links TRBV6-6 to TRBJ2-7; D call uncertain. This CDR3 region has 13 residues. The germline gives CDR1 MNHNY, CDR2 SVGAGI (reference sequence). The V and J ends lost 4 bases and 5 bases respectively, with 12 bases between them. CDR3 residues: CASSSRVGNEQYF. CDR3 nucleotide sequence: TGTGCCAGCAGTTCTCGGGTTGGCAACGAGCAGTACTTC.

The CDR3 coding sequence is TGTGCCAGTGCCCGGGGACTCCTAAATGAAAAACTGTTTTTT. Its translation: CASARGLLNEKLFF. The rearrangement links TRBV19 to TRBJ1-4; D may be TRBD1 (5 bases). The CDR3 sequence is 14 residues long. Germline CDR1 is LNHDA and CDR2 is SQIVND (reference sequence). With 8 bases removed from V and 5 bases from J, the gap between germline ends came to 15 bases.

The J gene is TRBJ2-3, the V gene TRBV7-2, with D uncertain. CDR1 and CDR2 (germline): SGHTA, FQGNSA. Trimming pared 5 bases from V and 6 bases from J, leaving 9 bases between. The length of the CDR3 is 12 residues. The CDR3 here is CASSASADTQYF. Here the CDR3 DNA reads TGTGCCAGCAGCGCGTCTGCTGATACGCAGTATTTT.

The CDR3 region is CASIRGGGNTEAFF. In DNA form, the CDR3 reads TGTGCCAGCATCCGAGGGGGCGGGAACACTGAAGCTTTCTTT. The chain links TRBV7-9 to TRBJ1-1; TRBD1 aligns across 7 bases. The ends lost 7 bases at V and 1 base at J; junction bases unmatched: 6. This CDR3 contains 14 residues. Germline assignment: CDR1 SEHNR and CDR2 FQNEAQ (reference sequence).

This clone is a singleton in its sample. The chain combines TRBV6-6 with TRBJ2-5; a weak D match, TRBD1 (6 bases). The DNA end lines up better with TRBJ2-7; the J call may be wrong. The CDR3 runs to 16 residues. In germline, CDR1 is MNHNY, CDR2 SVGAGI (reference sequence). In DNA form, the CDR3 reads TGTGCCAACTCGCCGGGACACTCATCTTCACCCTACGAGCAGTACTTC. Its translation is CANSPGHSSSPYEQYF.

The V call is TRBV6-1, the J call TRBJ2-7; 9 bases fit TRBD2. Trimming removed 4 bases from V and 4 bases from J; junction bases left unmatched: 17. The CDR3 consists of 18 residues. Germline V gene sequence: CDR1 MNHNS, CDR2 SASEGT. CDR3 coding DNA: TGTGCCAGCAGTGCCCCTCCAGGGACTAGCCATCCAATATACGAGCAGTACTTC. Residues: CASSAPPGTSHPIYEQYF.

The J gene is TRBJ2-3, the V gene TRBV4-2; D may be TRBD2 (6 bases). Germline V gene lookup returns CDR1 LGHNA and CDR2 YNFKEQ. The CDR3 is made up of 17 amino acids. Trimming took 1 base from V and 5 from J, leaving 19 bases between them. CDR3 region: CASSQGLHSGTLDTQYF. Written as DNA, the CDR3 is TGTGCCAGCAGCCAAGGGTTGCATAGCGGAACTTTAGATACGCAGTATTTT.

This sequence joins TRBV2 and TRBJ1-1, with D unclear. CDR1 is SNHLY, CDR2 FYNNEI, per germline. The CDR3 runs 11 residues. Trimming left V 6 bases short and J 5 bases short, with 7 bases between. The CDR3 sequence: CASSRQTEAFF. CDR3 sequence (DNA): TGTGCCAGCAGCCGTCAGACTGAAGCTTTCTTT.

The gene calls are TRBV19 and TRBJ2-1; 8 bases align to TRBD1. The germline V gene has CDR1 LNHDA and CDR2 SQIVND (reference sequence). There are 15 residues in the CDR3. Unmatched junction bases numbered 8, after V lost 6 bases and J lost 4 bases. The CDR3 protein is CASRPRDRTYNEQFF. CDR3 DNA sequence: TGTGCCAGTAGGCCCCGGGACAGGACTTACAATGAGCAGTTCTTC. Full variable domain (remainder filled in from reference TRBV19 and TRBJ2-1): DGGITQSPKYLFRKEGQNVTLSCEQNLNHDAMYWYRQDPGQGLRLIYYSQIVNDFQKGDIAEGYSVSREKKESFPLTVTSAQKNPTAFYLCASRPRDRTYNEQFFGPGTRLTVL.

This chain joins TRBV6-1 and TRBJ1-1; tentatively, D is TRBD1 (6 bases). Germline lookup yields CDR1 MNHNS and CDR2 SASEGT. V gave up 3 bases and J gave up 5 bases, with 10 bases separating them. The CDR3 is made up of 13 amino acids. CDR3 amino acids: CASSDQGTTEAFF. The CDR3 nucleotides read TGTGCCAGCAGTGACCAGGGGACGACTGAAGCTTTCTTT.

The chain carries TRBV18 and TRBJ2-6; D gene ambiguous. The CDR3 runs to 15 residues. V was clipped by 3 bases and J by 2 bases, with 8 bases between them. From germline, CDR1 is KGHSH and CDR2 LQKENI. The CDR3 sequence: CASSPRSAGANVLTF. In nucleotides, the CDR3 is TGTGCCAGCTCACCTCGGAGTGCTGGGGCCAACGTCCTGACTTTC.

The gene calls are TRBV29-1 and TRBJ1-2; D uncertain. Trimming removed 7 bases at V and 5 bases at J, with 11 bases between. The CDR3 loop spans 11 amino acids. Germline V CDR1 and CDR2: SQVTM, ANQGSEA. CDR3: CSALSGYGYTF. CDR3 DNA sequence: TGCAGCGCCCTGTCGGGGTATGGCTACACCTTC.

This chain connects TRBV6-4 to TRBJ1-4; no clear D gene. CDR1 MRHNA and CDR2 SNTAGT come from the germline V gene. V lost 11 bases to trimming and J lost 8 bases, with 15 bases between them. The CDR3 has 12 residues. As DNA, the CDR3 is TGTGCCCGACCGTGGTCGAGGGAAAAACTGTTTTTT. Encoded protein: CARPWSREKLFF.